The next 16 T cell receptor beta chains were all read from a single sample in a study of CD8 T cells in ankylosing spondylitis. These receptors have no known antigen. Using its own MiXCR run on the 5' RACE reads, TCRdb lists one record per CDR3 protein. The profile shows 500,000 to 550,000 distinct CDR3 sequences, about 12% of them singletons. Findings and limits, study-wide: A TCR beta motif of several highly homologous variants appeared characteristic of ankylosing spondylitis blood.

Sequencing input: blood, either unsorted or a sorted T cell fraction (not recorded which). The source of these receptors is a male donor with ankylosing spondylitis.

The chain carries TRBV6-1 and TRBJ1-1; D unresolved. Germline CDR1 is MNHNS and CDR2 is SASEGT. This CDR3 spans 13 amino acids. Trimming removed 5 bases at V and 6 bases at J, with 13 bases between. CDR3 sequence reads: CASSTPGRPEAFF. In nucleotides, the CDR3 is TGTGCCAGCAGTACCCCCGGACGGCCTGAAGCTTTCTTT.

Only a few counts were recorded for this clonotype. The rearrangement joins TRBV3-1 to TRBJ2-5; 14 positions agree with TRBD2. The germline gives CDR1 LGHDT, CDR2 YNNKEL (reference sequence). Trimming cost V 5 bases and J 5 bases; bases outside gene matches: 4. There are 15 residues in the CDR3. CDR3 sequence reads: CASSTRTSGGETQYF. Written as DNA, the CDR3 is TGTGCCAGCAGCACCCGGACTAGCGGGGGGGAGACCCAGTACTTC.

This clonotype was seen repeatedly, ten times or more. CDR3 bases: TGTGCCAGCAGTTTAGCCCGACAAGCCCTGGGGGGCACTGAAGCTTTCTTT. This sequence encodes CASSLARQALGGTEAFF. This rearrangement joins TRBV12-3 or TRBV12-4 to TRBJ1-1, with D perhaps TRBD1 (5 bases). The V end lost 0 bases, the J end lost 4 bases, and 18 bases lay between the germline ends. This CDR3 contains 17 residues.

This clonotype occurred many times. This sequence joins TRBV24-1 and TRBJ1-1; D might be TRBD1 (5 bases). The CDR3 length is 13 residues. Germline lookup yields CDR1 KGHDR and CDR2 SFDVKD. V was trimmed by 0 bases and J by 8 bases, leaving 9 bases between them. The DNA for the CDR3 is TGTGCCACCAGTGATTTGGGGGGAACCGAAGCTTTCTTT. Translating gives CATSDLGGTEAFF.

Ten or more counts support this clonotype. The J gene is TRBJ2-1, the V gene TRBV7-8, with D hard to call. The germline CDR1 and CDR2 sequences are SGHVS and FQNEAQ. V lost 0 bases and J 6 bases, leaving 3 bases between the germline ends. The CDR3 consists of 12 residues. In DNA, the CDR3 is TGTGCCAGCAGCTTAGCTAGCAATGAGCAGTTCTTC. Residues: CASSLASNEQFF.

This chain links TRBV20-1 with TRBJ2-3; no firm D call. The CDR3 is 16 amino acids. V was pared by 2 bases and J by 3 bases, with 18 bases between. The germline V gene encodes CDR1 DFQATT and CDR2 SNEGSKA (reference sequence). The chain's CDR3 is CSARFMGLWGTDTQYF. The CDR3, as DNA: TGCAGTGCTAGATTTATGGGCCTCTGGGGTACAGATACGCAGTATTTT.

This clonotype was picked up a small number of times. This chain links TRBV20-1 with TRBJ2-1; TRBD1 aligns across 8 bases. CDR3 length equals 14 residues. Germline V gene data show CDR1 as DFQATT and CDR2 as SNEGSKA (reference sequence). Trimming at V came to 6 bases and at J to 2 bases, leaving 6 bases not matched to a gene. This chain's CDR3 is CSATGQGPYNEQFF. Here the CDR3 DNA reads TGCAGTGCCACAGGACAGGGCCCCTACAATGAGCAGTTCTTC.

This chain joins TRBV4-2 and TRBJ1-6; unclear D gene. CDR3 length equals 20 residues. The ends were cut back, 6 bases at V and 0 bases at J, with 24 bases in the middle. Per the germline V gene, CDR1 is LGHNA and CDR2 is YNFKEQ. CDR3 coding DNA: TGTGCCAGCAGTTCTGTTTTAATGGACGCAAGGAGCTCCTATAATTCACCCCTCCACTTT. Translated, it gives CASSSVLMDARSSYNSPLHF.

The table lists this clonotype with a few counts. The chain links TRBV7-2 to TRBJ2-1, with D hard to call. With 5 bases removed from V and 0 bases from J, the gap between germline ends came to 14 bases. The germline V gene has CDR1 SGHTA and CDR2 FQGNSA. The CDR3 consists of 16 residues. For the CDR3, the DNA is TGTGCCAGCAGCCCCCCGGACCTTAGCTCCTACAATGAGCAGTTCTTC. Its translation: CASSPPDLSSYNEQFF.

This clonotype was seen more than once but under ten times. The CDR3 nucleotides are TGTGCCAGCAGTTTCTGGCTAGCTGGGAATGAGCAGTTCTTC. Its translation: CASSFWLAGNEQFF. The chain joins TRBV12-3 or TRBV12-4 to TRBJ2-1; maybe TRBD2 (5 bases). The ends were cut back, 3 bases at V and 7 bases at J, with 13 bases in the middle. This CDR3 spans 14 amino acids.

The chain carries TRBV19 and TRBJ2-3, with 10 bases aligning to TRBD1. Germline V gene sequence: CDR1 LNHDA, CDR2 SQIVND (reference sequence). Unmatched junction bases numbered 10, after V lost 8 bases and J lost 5 bases. The CDR3 has 15 amino acids. The CDR3: CASERGTGVRDTQYF. DNA of the CDR3: TGTGCCAGTGAGCGTGGGACAGGGGTACGAGATACGCAGTATTTT.

V and J are TRBV12-3 or TRBV12-4 and TRBJ2-3; TRBD2 aligns across 13 bases. V lost 3 bases to trimming and J lost 5 bases; unmatched junction nucleotides: 2. The length of the CDR3 is 15 residues. CDR3 in amino acids: CASSFGTSGKDTQYF. The CDR3, as DNA: TGTGCCAGCAGTTTTGGGACTAGCGGGAAAGATACGCAGTATTTT.

This rearrangement joins TRBV28 to TRBJ1-1; 7 positions agree with TRBD1. CDR3 length: 15 amino acids. V shed 3 bases and J 1 base; nucleotides not matched to a gene: 5. CDR1 is MDHEN, CDR2 SYDVKM, per germline. The DNA of the CDR3 is TGTGCCAGCAGTTTTATGACAGGGCGGAACACTGAAGCTTTCTTT. Translating gives CASSFMTGRNTEAFF.

This chain uses TRBV5-1 with TRBJ2-3, with 13 bases aligning to TRBD2. The CDR3 has 16 residues. The germline V gene has CDR1 SGHRS and CDR2 YFSETQ. J was trimmed by 4 bases and V by 4 bases; bases with no gene match: 6. The CDR3 here is CASSVRLAGGADTQYF. The CDR3 region has the DNA TGCGCCAGCAGCGTCCGACTAGCGGGAGGAGCAGATACGCAGTATTTT.

This clonotype was found many times. The rearrangement uses TRBV7-9 and TRBJ1-1; TRBD1 aligns across 7 bases. Per germline, CDR1 SEHNR and CDR2 FQNEAQ (reference sequence). Trimming at V came to 2 bases and at J to 6 bases, leaving 6 bases not matched to a gene. There are 14 residues in the CDR3. CDR3 loop: CASSLPGGMAEAFF. The CDR3 nucleotides are TGTGCCAGCAGCTTACCAGGGGGAATGGCTGAAGCTTTCTTT.

V is TRBV7-2 and J is TRBJ2-3, with 7 bases aligning to TRBD2. The CDR3 totals 15 residues. With V trimmed by 6 bases and J by 1 base, 7 bases remained unmatched. The V gene's germline CDR1 is SGHTA and CDR2 FQGNSA. This CDR3 reads CASSKRLAGTDTQYF. The DNA of the CDR3 is TGTGCCAGCAGTAAACGACTAGCAGGCACAGATACGCAGTATTTT.